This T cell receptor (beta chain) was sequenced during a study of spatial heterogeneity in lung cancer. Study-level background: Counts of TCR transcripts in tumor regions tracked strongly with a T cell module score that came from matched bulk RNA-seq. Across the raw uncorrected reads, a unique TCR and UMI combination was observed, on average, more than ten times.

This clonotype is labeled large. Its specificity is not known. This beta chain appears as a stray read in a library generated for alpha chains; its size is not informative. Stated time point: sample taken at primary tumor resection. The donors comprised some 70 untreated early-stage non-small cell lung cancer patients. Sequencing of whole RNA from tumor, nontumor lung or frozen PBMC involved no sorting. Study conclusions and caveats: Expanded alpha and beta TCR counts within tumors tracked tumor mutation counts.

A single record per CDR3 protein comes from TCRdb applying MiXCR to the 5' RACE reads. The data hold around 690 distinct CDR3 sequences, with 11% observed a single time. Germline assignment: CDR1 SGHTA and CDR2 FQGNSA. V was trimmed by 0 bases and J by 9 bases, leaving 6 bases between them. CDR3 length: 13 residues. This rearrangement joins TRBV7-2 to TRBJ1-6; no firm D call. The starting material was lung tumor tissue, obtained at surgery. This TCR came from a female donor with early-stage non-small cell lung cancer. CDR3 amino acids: CASSLAISSPLHF. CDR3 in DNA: TGTGCCAGCAGCTTAGCGATAAGTTCACCCCTCCACTTT.